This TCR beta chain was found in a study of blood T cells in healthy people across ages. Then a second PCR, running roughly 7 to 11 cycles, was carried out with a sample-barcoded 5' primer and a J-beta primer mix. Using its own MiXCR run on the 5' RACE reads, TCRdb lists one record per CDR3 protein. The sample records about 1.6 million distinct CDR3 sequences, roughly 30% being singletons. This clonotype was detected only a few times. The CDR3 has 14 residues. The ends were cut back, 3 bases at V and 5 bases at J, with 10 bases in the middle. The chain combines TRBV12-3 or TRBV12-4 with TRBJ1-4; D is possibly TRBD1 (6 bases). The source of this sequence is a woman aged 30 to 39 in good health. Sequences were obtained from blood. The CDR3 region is CASSFRGRNEKLFF. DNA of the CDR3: TGTGCCAGCAGTTTTCGGGGGCGGAATGAAAAACTGTTTTTT.